Reported below is one T cell receptor (beta chain). Its cognate antigen has yet to be identified. Within one base of it there is no much larger clone, and no base qualities were kept. The immunoSEQ hsTCRbeta Kit was used to sequence TCR beta CDR3 regions from DNA. Processing in the source paper ran as follows. TCR sequencing data were analysed with the ImmunoSEQ Analyzer. T cell clonality was defined as 1 minus Pielou's evenness, as computed on productive rearrangements. The inverse Simpson index, applied to productive templates, was used to measure T cell diversity. T cell density was defined as TCR beta template counts normalized to usable DNA, with usable DNA estimated by amplifying and sequencing housekeeping genes. Two-sided Kruskal-Wallis tests were used to compare TCR metrics between histologic stages. Imported from immuneACCESS, the table was reduced by TCRdb to in-frame sequences with V and J called. These copies leave out some clones; in studies compared against another copy, an unresolved V gene accounts for under half, and the cause of the remainder is not known. V and J calls and clone size follow that table, whereas D and trimming were derived from the DNA. Within this sample are 15,000 to 20,000 clones, with about 86% of them counted one time only. The ten top clones hold 2.5% to 3% of the sample.

This sample is drawn from a study of immune evolution from preneoplasia to lung adenocarcinoma (dated by TCRdb to the early 2020s). Background for the entire study: HLA loss of heterozygosity was observed in roughly 6.8%, 16% and 36% of AIS, MIA and ADC lesions, respectively, and was not observed in any AAH lesions. The study used immune gene expression, TCR sequencing and multiplex immunofluorescence to profile the immune contexture of lung adenocarcinoma precursors and invasive adenocarcinoma. Resected precursor lesions (AAH, AIS, MIA) and invasive adenocarcinomas were compared against paired morphologically normal lung tissue. Sample size was determined by specimen availability and not by a prior power calculation. Whole exome sequencing and methylation data from the same cohort of nodules were integrated with the immune data. The overall cohort was made up of fewer than 70 patients with pulmonary nodules who had surgical resection. A total of roughly 46 patients contributed TCR sequencing data. According to the study, about a hundred samples went through TCR sequencing. POLYSOLVER was used to infer Class I HLA alleles from exome data, while LOHHLA was used to detect allele-specific HLA loss.

The patients had resection in Japan or China between about 2013 and 2018. Two lung cancer pathologists independently confirmed the histologic diagnosis of each case on H&E slides. Macro-dissection after pathologic assessment enriched premalignant or tumor cells for nucleic acid extraction. The AllPrep DNA/RNA FFPE Kit was used to isolate DNA from FFPE tissue. Overall results and qualifications from the work: Normal lung had the highest top T cell clone frequencies, and these frequencies appeared to fall progressively from AAH through AIS, MIA and invasive adenocarcinoma. Because every patient came from Japan and China, how well the results apply to Western populations was uncertain. The findings reflected association rather than direct causation, and larger cohorts with long-term follow-up and longitudinal biopsies were considered necessary. Clonality was highest in normal lung, while later-stage lesions appeared to have lower clonality but higher T cell density and diversity. Compared with EGFR-mutant or double wild-type lesions, KRAS-mutant nodules had the highest T cell clonality.

Sequencing was done on a sample of FFPE invasive lung adenocarcinoma tissue. The meaning of the sample's cell subset or site label: frankly invasive lung adenocarcinoma (ADC). The receptor's source is a person between 65 and 79 years old with invasive lung adenocarcinoma.

DNA sequence: TGTGCCAGCAGCGCGGGACGGTACAATGAGCAGTTCTTC. Translated, this gives CASSAGRYNEQFF. The sequence is built from TRBV5-5 and TRBJ2-1; the D gene is perhaps TRBD2, on 6 matching bases. Looking up the germline V gene (reference sequence) yields CDR1 SGHKS and CDR2 YYEKEE. The CDR3 runs 13 amino acids, cysteine and phenylalanine included. The CDR3 DNA has 39 bases and is translated from base 1. Deletion took 4 bases off V and 4 bases off J, with a span of 9 bases between the germline ends.